A single sample is the source of the 4 T cell receptor beta chains below, sequenced in a study of blood T cells in healthy people across ages. Using a J-beta primer mix together with a sample-barcoded 5' primer, a second PCR was run for about 6 to 12 cycles. TCRdb used MiXCR to reprocess the 5' RACE reads, holding one entry per CDR3 protein. The sample has some 890,000 distinct CDR3 sequences, about 28% seen once. This sample was also put to use in a study of T cells of mothers and their children.

Material for sequencing was blood. These receptors all come from a woman between 35 and 50 years old in good health.

This clonotype was seen more than once but under ten times. V usage is TRBV28 and J usage is TRBJ1-5, with D perhaps matching TRBD1 (6 bases). With 5 bases removed from V and 7 bases from J, the gap between germline ends came to 15 bases. The CDR3 runs 14 residues. Germline CDR1 reads MDHEN; CDR2 reads SYDVKM. The CDR3 DNA is TGTGCCAGCAGTCGACCGGGGCAGGGGCAGCCCCAGCATTTT. Amino acid sequence: CASSRPGQGQPQHF.

This chain links TRBV12-3 or TRBV12-4 with TRBJ1-1; 8 bases line up with TRBD1. This CDR3 is built from 14 residues. The J segment lost 6 bases and the V segment lost 7 bases, leaving 10 bases of the junction unmatched. The DNA for the CDR3 is TGTGCCAGCAACCCCGGGACAGGAGTAGCTGAAGCTTTCTTT. Translation gives CASNPGTGVAEAFF.

The chain combines TRBV9 with TRBJ2-1; tentative D call: TRBD2 (5 bases). Germline V gene data show CDR1 as SGDLS and CDR2 as YYNGEE. The ends were cut back, 0 bases at V and 5 bases at J, with 12 bases in the middle. The CDR3 runs to 15 residues. CDR3 nucleotides: TGTGCCAGCAGCGTAGGCAGCTCCGGGGACAATGAGCAGTTCTTC. As protein: CASSVGSSGDNEQFF.

This clonotype was seen only a few times. This rearrangement joins TRBV7-2 to TRBJ2-1, with 8 bases aligning to TRBD2. Trimming at V came to 2 bases and at J to 6 bases, leaving 6 bases not matched to a gene. The CDR3 length is 15 residues. CDR1 is SGHTA and CDR2 is FQGNSA in the germline V gene. CDR3 in amino acids: CASSLSGGGINEQFF. In DNA form, the CDR3 reads TGTGCCAGCAGCTTATCGGGGGGGGGCATCAATGAGCAGTTCTTC.